This TCR beta chain is from a study of OX40 agonist ivuxolimab in advanced cancers. Across the whole study: Patients received ivuxolimab, an intravenous treatment, every 2 weeks at 0.01 to 10 mg/kg. Patients achieving partial responses numbered three: one hepatocellular carcinoma case and two cutaneous melanoma cases.

Study observations and caveats: CD8+ T cells averaged more expanded clones than CD4+.

As concerns this clone: Its antigen is unknown.

If patients had autoimmune disease history or systemic immunosuppression, they were excluded. TCRdb keeps only in-frame clones here, not all; method: immunoSEQ multiplex PCR. The sample lists about 36,000 clones, just under 80% occurring once. The V gene lost 1 base and the J gene lost 0 bases, with 7 bases spanning the gap. Germline V lookup: CDR1 SEHNR, CDR2 FQNEAQ (reference sequence). CDR3 length equals 15 residues. V is TRBV7-9 and J is TRBJ1-3; D not resolved. The clonotype was recovered from an adult with an advanced solid tumor such as melanoma, head and neck, liver or kidney cancer. This material consisted of CD4+ or CD8+ T cells sorted from blood, taken in a trial of the OX40 agonist ivuxolimab. The CDR3 DNA reads as TGTGCCAGCAGCTTAGGCGACCTCTCTGGAAACACCATATATTTT. Protein product: CASSLGDLSGNTIYF.